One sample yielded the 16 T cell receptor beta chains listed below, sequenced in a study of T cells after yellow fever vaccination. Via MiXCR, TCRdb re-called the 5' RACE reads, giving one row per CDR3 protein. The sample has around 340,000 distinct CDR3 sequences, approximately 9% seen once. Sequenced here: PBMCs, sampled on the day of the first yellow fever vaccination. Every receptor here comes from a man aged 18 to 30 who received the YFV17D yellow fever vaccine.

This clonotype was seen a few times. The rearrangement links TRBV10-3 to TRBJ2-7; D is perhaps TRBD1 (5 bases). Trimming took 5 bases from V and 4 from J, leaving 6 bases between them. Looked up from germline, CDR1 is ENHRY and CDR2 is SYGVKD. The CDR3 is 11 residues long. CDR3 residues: CAISQGYEQYV. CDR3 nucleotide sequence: TGTGCCATCAGTCAGGGATACGAGCAGTACGTC.

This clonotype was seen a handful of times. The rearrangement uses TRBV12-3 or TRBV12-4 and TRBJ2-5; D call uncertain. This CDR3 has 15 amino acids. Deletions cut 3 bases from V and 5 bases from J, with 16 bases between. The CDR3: CASSFSRPVLETQYF. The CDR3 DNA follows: TGTGCCAGCAGTTTCTCCAGGCCCGTATTGGAGACCCAGTACTTC.

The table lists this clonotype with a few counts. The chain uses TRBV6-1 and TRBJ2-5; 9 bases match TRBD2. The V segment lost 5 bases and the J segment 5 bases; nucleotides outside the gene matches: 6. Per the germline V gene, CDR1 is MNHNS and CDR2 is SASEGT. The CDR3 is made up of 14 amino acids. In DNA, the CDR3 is TGTGCCAGCAGTCGCGGGGGGGCAGAGGAGACCCAGTACTTC. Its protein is CASSRGGAEETQYF.

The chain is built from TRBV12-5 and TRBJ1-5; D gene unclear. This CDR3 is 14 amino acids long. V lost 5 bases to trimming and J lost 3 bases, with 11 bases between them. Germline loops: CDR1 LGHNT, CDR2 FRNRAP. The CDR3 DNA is TGTGCTAGTGGTGACCCACCAAACAATCAGCCCCAGCATTTT. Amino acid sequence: CASGDPPNNQPQHF. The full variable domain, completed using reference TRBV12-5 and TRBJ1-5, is DARVTQTPRHKVTEMGQEVTMRCQPILGHNTVFWYRQTMMQGLELLAYFRNRAPLDDSGMPKDRFSAEMPDATLATLKIQPSEPRDSAVYFCASGDPPNNQPQHFGDGTRLSIL.

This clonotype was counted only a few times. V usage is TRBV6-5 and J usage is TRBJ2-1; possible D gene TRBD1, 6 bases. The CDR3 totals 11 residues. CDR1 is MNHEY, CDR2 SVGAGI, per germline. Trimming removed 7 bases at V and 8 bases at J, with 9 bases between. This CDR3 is CASTKGDEQFF. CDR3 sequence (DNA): TGTGCCAGCACGAAGGGGGATGAGCAGTTCTTC.

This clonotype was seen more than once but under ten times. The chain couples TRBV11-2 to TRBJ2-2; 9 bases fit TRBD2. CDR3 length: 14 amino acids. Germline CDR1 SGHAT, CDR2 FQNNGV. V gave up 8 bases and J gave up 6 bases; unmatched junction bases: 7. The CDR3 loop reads CASRGLARPGELFF. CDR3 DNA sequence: TGTGCCAGCCGCGGACTAGCGCGGCCCGGGGAGCTGTTTTTT.

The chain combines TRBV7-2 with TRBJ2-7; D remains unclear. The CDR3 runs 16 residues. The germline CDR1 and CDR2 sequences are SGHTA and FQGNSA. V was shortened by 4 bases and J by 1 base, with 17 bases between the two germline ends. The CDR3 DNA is TGTGCCAGCAGCTCCGATTTCGTCCTGGGGTCCTACGAGCAGTACTTC. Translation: CASSSDFVLGSYEQYF.

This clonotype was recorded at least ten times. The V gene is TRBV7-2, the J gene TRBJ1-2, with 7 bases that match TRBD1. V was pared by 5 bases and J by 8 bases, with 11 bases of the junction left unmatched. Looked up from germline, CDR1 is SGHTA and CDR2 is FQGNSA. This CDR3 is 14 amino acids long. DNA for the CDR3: TGTGCCAGCAGCCAAAGACAGGGTCGGTCGGGCTACACCTTC. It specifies CASSQRQGRSGYTF.

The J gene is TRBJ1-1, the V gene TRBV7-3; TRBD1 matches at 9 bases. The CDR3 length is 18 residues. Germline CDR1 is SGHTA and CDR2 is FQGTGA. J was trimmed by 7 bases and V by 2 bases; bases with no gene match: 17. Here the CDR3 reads CASSLLAPHPQGASEAFF. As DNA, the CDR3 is TGTGCCAGCAGCTTATTGGCCCCTCACCCACAGGGGGCGAGTGAAGCTTTCTTT.

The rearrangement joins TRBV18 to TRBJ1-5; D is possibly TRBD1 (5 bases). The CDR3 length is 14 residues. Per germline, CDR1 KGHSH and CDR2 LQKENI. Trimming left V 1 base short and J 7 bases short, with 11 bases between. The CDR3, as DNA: TGTGCCAGCTCACCACAGGATCGGGGCCAGCCCCAGCATTTT. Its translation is CASSPQDRGQPQHF.

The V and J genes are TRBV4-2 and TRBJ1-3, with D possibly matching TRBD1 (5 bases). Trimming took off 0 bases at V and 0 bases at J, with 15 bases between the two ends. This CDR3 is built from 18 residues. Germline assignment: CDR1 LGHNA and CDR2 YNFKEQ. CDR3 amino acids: CASSQDGSAGFSGNTIYF. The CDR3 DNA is TGTGCCAGCAGCCAAGATGGGTCTGCAGGGTTCTCTGGAAACACCATATATTTT.

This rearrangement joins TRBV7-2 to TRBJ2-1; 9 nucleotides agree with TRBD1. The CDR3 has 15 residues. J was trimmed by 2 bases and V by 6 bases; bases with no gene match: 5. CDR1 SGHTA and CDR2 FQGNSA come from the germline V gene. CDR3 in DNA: TGTGCCAGCAGAGACAGGGGGGGTGCCTACAATGAGCAGTTCTTC. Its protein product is CASRDRGGAYNEQFF.

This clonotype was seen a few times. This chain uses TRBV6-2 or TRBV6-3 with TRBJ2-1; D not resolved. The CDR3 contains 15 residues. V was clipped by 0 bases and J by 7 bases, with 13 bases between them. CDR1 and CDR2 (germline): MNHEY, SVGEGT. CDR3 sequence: CASSYSRFALNEQFF. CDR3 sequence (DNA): TGTGCCAGCAGTTACTCGAGGTTTGCCTTGAATGAGCAGTTCTTC.

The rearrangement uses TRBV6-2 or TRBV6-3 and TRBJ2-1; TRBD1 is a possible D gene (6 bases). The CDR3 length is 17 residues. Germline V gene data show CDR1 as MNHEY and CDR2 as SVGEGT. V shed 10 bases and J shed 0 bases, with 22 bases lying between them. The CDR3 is CATEGRQELSSYNEQFF. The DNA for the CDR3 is TGTGCCACCGAGGGGCGACAGGAACTAAGCTCCTACAATGAGCAGTTCTTC.

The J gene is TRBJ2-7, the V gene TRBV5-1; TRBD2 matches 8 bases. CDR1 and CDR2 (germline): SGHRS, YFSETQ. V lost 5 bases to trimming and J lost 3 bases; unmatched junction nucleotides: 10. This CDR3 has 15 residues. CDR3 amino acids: CASRSAGGNLYEQYF. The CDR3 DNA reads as TGCGCCAGCAGATCGGCGGGGGGAAACCTCTACGAGCAGTACTTC.

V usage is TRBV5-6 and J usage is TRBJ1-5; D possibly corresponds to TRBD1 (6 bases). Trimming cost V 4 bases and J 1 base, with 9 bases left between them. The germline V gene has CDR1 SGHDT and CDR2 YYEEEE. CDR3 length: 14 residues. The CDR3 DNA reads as TGTGCCAGCAGCCGGACAGAAAGCAATCAGCCCCAGCATTTT. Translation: CASSRTESNQPQHF.